Presented here are 11 T cell receptor beta chains from one specimen sequenced in a study of blood T cell repertoires in COVID-19. The protocol was immunoSEQ multiplex PCR, while the TCRdb copy is restricted to in-frame clones and leaves out a portion. The table has 150,000 to 200,000 clones, more than 70% seen once. Sequences were obtained from peripheral blood. The receptor source for this set is a human donor in a cohort sampled during active COVID-19.

This chain joins TRBV7-9 and TRBJ2-1, with no clear D. The V end was cut by 1 base, the J end by 9 bases, with 4 bases between. The CDR3 has 11 residues. Germline V gene lookup returns CDR1 SEHNR and CDR2 FQNEAQ (reference sequence). DNA of the CDR3: TGTGCCAGCAGCTTAGTAATTGAGCAGTTCTTC. Protein sequence: CASSLVIEQFF.

The chain couples TRBV5-4 to TRBJ2-7, with D maybe TRBD2 (5 bases). The CDR3 has 14 residues. The V gene lost 1 base and the J gene lost 0 bases, with 8 bases spanning the gap. Germline CDR1 and CDR2: SGHNT and YYREEE (reference sequence). In nucleotides, the CDR3 is TGTGCCAGCAGCTTGTCGGGGAGCTCCTACGAGCAGTACTTC. Its protein is CASSLSGSSYEQYF.

For the CDR3, the DNA is TGCGCCAGCAGCCAGTACGGTCAAGAGACCCAGTACTTC. This encodes CASSQYGQETQYF. V is TRBV4-3 and J is TRBJ2-5; D unclear. This CDR3 is 13 amino acids long. The V gene lost 3 bases and the J gene lost 2 bases, with 7 bases spanning the gap. CDR1 LGHNA and CDR2 YSLEER come from the germline V gene.

The chain joins TRBV25-1 to TRBJ2-2; the match to TRBD2 covers 7 bases. Germline V gene data show CDR1 as MGHDK and CDR2 as SYGVNS. This CDR3 is built from 15 residues. The junction had 9 bases not matched to a gene; V was cut back by 8 bases and J by 3 bases. CDR3 DNA: TGTGCCAGCGCACCTTCACTAGCGCACACCGGGGAGCTGTTTTTT. Translating gives CASAPSLAHTGELFF.

The gene calls are TRBV6-6 and TRBJ2-6, with D maybe TRBD2 (5 bases). This CDR3 has 18 residues. CDR1 and CDR2 (germline): MNHNY, SVGAGI (reference sequence). V lost 5 bases and J 1 base, leaving 18 bases between the germline ends. The CDR3 bases are TGTGCCAGCAGTCCTTCCAATTTCGGGGTTTCTGGGGCCAACGTCCTGACTTTC. Amino acid sequence: CASSPSNFGVSGANVLTF.

J is TRBJ2-1 and V is TRBV2; 8 bases match TRBD2. The CDR3 sequence is 17 residues long. V was clipped by 7 bases and J by 4 bases; unmatched bases: 15. Germline assignment: CDR1 SNHLY and CDR2 FYNNEI. The CDR3, as DNA: TGTGCCAGCATGCCGATGGGGCTAGCGGGCAATTACAATGAGCAGTTCTTC. It specifies CASMPMGLAGNYNEQFF.

The J gene is TRBJ2-1, the V gene TRBV5-6; 12 bases line up with TRBD2. V shed 2 bases, J shed 7 bases, and the junction held 7 bases outside the gene matches. The CDR3 totals 16 residues. From germline, CDR1 is SGHDT and CDR2 YYEEEE. CDR3 in amino acids: CASSLPGTSGRNEQFF. The DNA for the CDR3 is TGTGCCAGCAGCTTACCCGGGACTAGCGGGCGAAATGAGCAGTTCTTC.

This chain connects TRBV6-1 to TRBJ1-6, with TRBD1 as a possible D gene (5 bases). The CDR3 is made up of 17 amino acids. V was trimmed by 4 bases and J by 0 bases, leaving 13 bases between them. The germline V gene has CDR1 MNHNS and CDR2 SASEGT. The CDR3 region is CASSGGTVSSYNSPLHF. The CDR3 nucleotides read TGTGCCAGCAGTGGCGGGACCGTAAGCTCCTATAATTCACCCCTCCACTTT.

This clone was detected only once. The chain has TRBV19 and TRBJ2-1; TRBD2 matches 11 bases. CDR3 size: 15 residues. V dropped 7 bases and J dropped 7; count of bases not matched to a gene: 9. CDR1 is LNHDA, CDR2 SQIVND, per germline (reference sequence). The CDR3 protein is CASTGSGRAQNEQFF. CDR3 DNA: TGTGCCAGTACCGGTAGCGGGAGGGCCCAGAATGAGCAGTTCTTC.

This clone was seen once. This chain links TRBV12-5 with TRBJ1-1, with 7 positions matching TRBD1. Germline V gene sequence: CDR1 LGHNT, CDR2 FRNRAP. The CDR3 contains 14 residues. The V and J ends lost 6 bases and 5 bases, in that order; junction bases with no gene match: 9. The CDR3 reads CASGYDRVKTEAFF. The CDR3 DNA reads TGTGCTAGTGGGTATGACAGGGTAAAGACTGAAGCTTTCTTT.

The CDR3 region is CASSQEVASGRVYEQYF. The CDR3 DNA is TGTGCCAGCAGCCAAGAGGTCGCTAGCGGGAGGGTCTACGAGCAGTACTTC. The J gene is TRBJ2-7, the V gene TRBV4-2, with 12 bases identical to TRBD2. CDR1 is LGHNA, CDR2 YNFKEQ, per germline. This CDR3 contains 17 residues. The trim removed 0 bases at V and 3 bases at J, leaving 6 bases unmatched.